These T cell receptor beta chains were read from a single sample in a study of T cells in Graves' hyperthyroidism and ophthalmopathy. Each CDR3 protein gets one entry after TCRdb re-called the multiplex PCR reads with MiXCR. Of about half a million distinct CDR3 sequences detected, nearly 20% appear once; the ten largest clones hold 45% to 50%. The sequenced sample was blood. The receptors were gathered from a middle-aged man with Graves' ophthalmopathy. The CDR3 runs from the conserved cysteine through the conserved F or W. Fields, in order: V gene, clone size, J gene, CDR3 protein. Some rows mark clone size as missing; the rest say once, few, many or name a class of expanded clone.

TRBV28	-	-	CASSLESYEQFF
TRBV18	few	TRBJ1-1	CASSPNFGGGNTEAFF
TRBV6-2/TRBV6-3	-	TRBJ2-1	CASSPTSGRNPYNEQFF
TRBV10-3	many	TRBJ1-1	CAIGSGRSEAFF
TRBV28	-	TRBJ2-2	CASRVSTGELFF
TRBV5-1	few	TRBJ1-2	CASSFREPGDGYTF
TRBV20-1	many	TRBJ2-7	CSASVRGWEQYF
TRBV5-6	-	TRBJ1-5	CASSSAGSRNQPQHF
TRBV6-1	few	TRBJ2-1	CASTHRRAGLGNEQFF
TRBV6-1	many	TRBJ2-2	CASNRGHNEITGELFF
TRBV12-3/TRBV12-4	few	TRBJ2-2	CASSSRWELFF